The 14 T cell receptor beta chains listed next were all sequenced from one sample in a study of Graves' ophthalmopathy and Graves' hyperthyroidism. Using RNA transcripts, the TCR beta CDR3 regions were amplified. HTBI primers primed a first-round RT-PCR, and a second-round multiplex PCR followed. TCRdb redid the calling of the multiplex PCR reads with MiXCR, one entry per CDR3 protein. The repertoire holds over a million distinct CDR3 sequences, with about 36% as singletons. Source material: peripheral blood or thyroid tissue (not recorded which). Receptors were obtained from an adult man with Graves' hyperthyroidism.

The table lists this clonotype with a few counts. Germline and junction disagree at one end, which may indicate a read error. CDR3 in DNA: TGTGCCAGCACCCAAAACAGGCGAGACACCGGGGAGCTGTTTTTT. It encodes CASTQNRRDTGELFF. The V gene is TRBV4-2, the J gene TRBJ2-2; the D gene is possibly TRBD1 (5 bases). Germline V gene lookup returns CDR1 LGHNA and CDR2 YNFKEQ. This CDR3 has 15 residues.

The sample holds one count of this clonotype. CDR3 loop: CASSLASTGGGRDQETQYF. Here the CDR3 DNA reads TGTGCCAGCAGCTTAGCGTCGACCGGGGGCGGGAGAGACCAAGAGACCCAGTACTTC. The chain links TRBV7-2 to TRBJ2-5, with D tentatively TRBD2 (7 bases). CDR1 and CDR2 from the germline V gene are SGHTA and FQGNSA. V was cut by 0 bases and J by 0 bases, with 20 bases left in between. The CDR3 consists of 19 residues.

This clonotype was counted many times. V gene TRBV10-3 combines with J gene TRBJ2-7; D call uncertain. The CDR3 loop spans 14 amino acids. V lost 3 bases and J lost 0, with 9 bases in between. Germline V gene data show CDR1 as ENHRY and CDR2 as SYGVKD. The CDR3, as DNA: TGTGCCATCAGTGACGCCAGGTTCTCCTACGAGCAGTACTTC. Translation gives CAISDARFSYEQYF.

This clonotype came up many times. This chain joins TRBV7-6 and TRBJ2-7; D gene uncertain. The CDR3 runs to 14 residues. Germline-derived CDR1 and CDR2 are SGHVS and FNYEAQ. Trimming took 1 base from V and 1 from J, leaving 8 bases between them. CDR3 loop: CASSLVQKSYEQYF. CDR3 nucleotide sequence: TGTGCCAGCAGCTTAGTCCAGAAATCCTACGAGCAGTACTTC.

CDR3 sequence: CASNTAGETQYF. CDR3 DNA: TGTGCCAGCAATACAGCGGGAGAGACCCAGTACTTC. The chain couples TRBV10-3 to TRBJ2-5; the D gene is possibly TRBD2 (6 bases). The CDR3 spans 12 residues. With 10 bases removed from V and 4 bases from J, the gap between germline ends came to 13 bases. Per germline, CDR1 ENHRY and CDR2 SYGVKD.

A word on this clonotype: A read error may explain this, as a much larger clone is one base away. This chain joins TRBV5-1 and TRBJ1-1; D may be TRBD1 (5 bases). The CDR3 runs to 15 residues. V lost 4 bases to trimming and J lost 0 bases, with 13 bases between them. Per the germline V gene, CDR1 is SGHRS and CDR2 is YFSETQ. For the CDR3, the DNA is TGCGCCAGCAGCCCCGAGGCAGGGATGAACACTGAAGCTTTCTTT. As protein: CASSPEAGMNTEAFF.

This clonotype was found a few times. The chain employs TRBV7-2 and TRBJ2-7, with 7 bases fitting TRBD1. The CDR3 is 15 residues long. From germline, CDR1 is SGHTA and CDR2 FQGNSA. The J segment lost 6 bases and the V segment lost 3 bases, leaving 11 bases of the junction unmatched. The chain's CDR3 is CASSFIASGGSEQYF. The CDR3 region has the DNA TGTGCCAGCAGCTTCATTGCGTCAGGGGGTAGCGAGCAGTACTTC.

The chain's CDR3 is CASSLAETTADTQYF. The CDR3 bases are TGTGCCAGCAGCTTAGCGGAGACGACCGCGGATACGCAGTATTTT. This chain links TRBV7-6 with TRBJ2-3; D is undetermined. V was pared by 0 bases and J by 6 bases, with 13 bases between. The length of the CDR3 is 15 residues. The germline V gene has CDR1 SGHVS and CDR2 FNYEAQ.

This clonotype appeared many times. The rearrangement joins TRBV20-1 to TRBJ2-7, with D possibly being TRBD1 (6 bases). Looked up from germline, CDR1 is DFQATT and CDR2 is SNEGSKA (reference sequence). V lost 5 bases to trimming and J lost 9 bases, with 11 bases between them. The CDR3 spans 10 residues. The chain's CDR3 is CSAGTSAQYF. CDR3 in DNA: TGCAGTGCTGGGACATCGGCGCAGTACTTC.

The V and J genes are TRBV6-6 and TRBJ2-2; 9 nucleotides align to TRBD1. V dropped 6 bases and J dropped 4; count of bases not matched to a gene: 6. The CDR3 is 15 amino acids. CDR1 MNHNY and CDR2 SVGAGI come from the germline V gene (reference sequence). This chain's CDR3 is CASRNRGQATGELFF. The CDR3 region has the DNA TGTGCCAGCAGAAACAGGGGGCAGGCCACCGGGGAGCTGTTTTTT.

CDR3 bases: TGTGCCATCAGTGAGTCGATAGGACGAGGGGAGAGTCAAGAGACCCAGTACTTC. Protein product: CAISESIGRGESQETQYF. The chain uses TRBV10-3 and TRBJ2-5; D may correspond to TRBD1 or TRBD2 (5 bases each). The CDR3 sequence is 18 residues long. V lost 0 bases to trimming and J lost 2 bases, with 19 bases between them. Germline V gene lookup returns CDR1 ENHRY and CDR2 SYGVKD.

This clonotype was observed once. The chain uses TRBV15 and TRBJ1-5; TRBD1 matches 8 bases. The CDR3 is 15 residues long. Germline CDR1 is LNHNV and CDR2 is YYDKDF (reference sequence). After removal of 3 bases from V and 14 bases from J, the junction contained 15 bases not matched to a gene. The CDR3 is CATSRRKQGVLYEHF. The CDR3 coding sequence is TGTGCCACCAGCAGGAGAAAACAGGGGGTCCTGTACGAGCATTTT.

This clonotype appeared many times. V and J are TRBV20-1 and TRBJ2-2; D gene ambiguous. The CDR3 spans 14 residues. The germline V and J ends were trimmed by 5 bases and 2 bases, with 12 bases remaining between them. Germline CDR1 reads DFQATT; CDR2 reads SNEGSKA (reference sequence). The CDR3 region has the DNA TGCAGTGCTTATGATCAGCCTAACACCGGGGAGCTGTTTTTT. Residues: CSAYDQPNTGELFF.

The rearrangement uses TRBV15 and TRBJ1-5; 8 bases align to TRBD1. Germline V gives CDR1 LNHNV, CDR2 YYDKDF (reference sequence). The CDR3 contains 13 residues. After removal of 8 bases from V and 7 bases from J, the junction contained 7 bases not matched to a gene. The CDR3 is CATPGGSSQPQHF. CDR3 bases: TGTGCCACCCCAGGGGGCAGTAGCCAGCCCCAGCATTTT. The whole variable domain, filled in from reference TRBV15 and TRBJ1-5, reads DAMVIQNPRYQVTQFGKPVTLSCSQTLNHNVMYWYQQKSSQAPKLLFHYYDKDFNNEADTPDNFQSRRPNTSFCFLDIRSPGLGDTAMYLCATPGGSSQPQHFGDGTRLSIL.